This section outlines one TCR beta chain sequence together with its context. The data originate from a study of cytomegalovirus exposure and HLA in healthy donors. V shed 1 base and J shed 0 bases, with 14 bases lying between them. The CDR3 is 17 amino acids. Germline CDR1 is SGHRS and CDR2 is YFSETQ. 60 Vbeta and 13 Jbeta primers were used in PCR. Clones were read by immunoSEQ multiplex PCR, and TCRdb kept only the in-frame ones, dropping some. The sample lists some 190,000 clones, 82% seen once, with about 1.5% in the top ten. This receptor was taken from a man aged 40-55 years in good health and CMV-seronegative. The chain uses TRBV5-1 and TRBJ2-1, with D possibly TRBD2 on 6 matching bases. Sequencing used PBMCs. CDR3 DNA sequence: TGCGCCAGCAGCTTGAGTTCGGGAGCGAACTCCTACAATGAGCAGTTCTTC. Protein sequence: CASSLSSGANSYNEQFF.